The 24 T cell receptor beta chains in this list originate from one sample, sequenced in a study of T-cell memory formation after mild COVID-19. Each CDR3 protein is one row after TCRdb ran MiXCR on the 5' RACE reads. The sample consists of some 300,000 distinct CDR3 sequences, 20% to 25% of them appearing once. Material for sequencing was PBMCs or a T cell subset sorted from them (not recorded which). Receptors originate from a man younger than 30 who had mild COVID-19 (a few samples of this study predate the infection). Cell type and time point are not known.

The rearrangement joins TRBV10-3 to TRBJ1-3, with unresolved D. Trimming stripped 1 base from V and 0 bases from J, with 13 bases between. CDR1 and CDR2 (germline): ENHRY, SYGVKD. CDR3 length equals 17 residues. The CDR3 DNA is TGTGCCATCAGTGAGTTGATCTCACTCCCCTCTGGAAACACCATATATTTT. Translating it yields CAISELISLPSGNTIYF.

This clonotype was counted between two and nine times. The rearrangement uses TRBV7-8 and TRBJ1-2; the D gene is possibly TRBD1 (5 bases). The CDR3 contains 14 residues. Germline V gene lookup returns CDR1 SGHVS and CDR2 FQNEAQ. The germline V and J ends were trimmed by 1 base and 2 bases, with 8 bases remaining between them. CDR3 sequence reads: CASSLDPGNYGYTF. CDR3 in DNA: TGTGCCAGCAGCTTAGACCCAGGGAACTATGGCTACACCTTC.

This chain links TRBV4-2 with TRBJ1-2; no firm D call. Germline CDR1 reads LGHNA; CDR2 reads YNFKEQ. Trimming shortened V by 4 bases and J by 0 bases, and 15 bases separated the two germline ends. CDR3 length equals 16 residues. The CDR3, as DNA: TGTGCCAGCAGCCGAGAGGGAACAGCCACTAACTATGGCTACACCTTC. This sequence encodes CASSREGTATNYGYTF.

This clonotype was counted only a few times. The rearrangement links TRBV24-1 to TRBJ2-2; D gene uncertain. This CDR3 has 15 amino acids. Looked up from germline, CDR1 is KGHDR and CDR2 is SFDVKD. Trimming removed 4 bases from V and 0 bases from J, with 8 bases in between. CDR3 in DNA: TGTGCCACCAGTGACCCGACAACGAACACCGGGGAGCTGTTTTTT. This translates into CATSDPTTNTGELFF.

The chain couples TRBV10-3 to TRBJ2-6; D ambiguous. Germline CDR1 ENHRY, CDR2 SYGVKD. This CDR3 has 16 amino acids. Trimming took 0 bases from V and 0 from J, leaving 6 bases between them. The CDR3 nucleotides read TGTGCCATCAGTGAGTCCTGGGTCTCTGGGGCCAACGTCCTGACTTTC. Translation: CAISESWVSGANVLTF.

This chain connects TRBV10-3 to TRBJ2-3; perhaps TRBD1 as D (6 bases). The V gene's germline CDR1 is ENHRY and CDR2 SYGVKD. The CDR3 is 14 amino acids. V lost 7 bases and J 0 bases, leaving 11 bases between the germline ends. CDR3 in DNA: TGTGCCATCACCCCGGGACAAAGCACAGATACGCAGTATTTT. Amino acid sequence: CAITPGQSTDTQYF.

This clonotype has a handful of counts. The chain joins TRBV12-3 or TRBV12-4 to TRBJ2-2; perhaps TRBD1 as D (6 bases). V gave up 6 bases and J gave up 0 bases, with 11 bases separating them. This CDR3 has 15 residues. For the CDR3, the DNA is TGTGCCAGCAGGTCCAGACAGGCGAACACCGGGGAGCTGTTTTTT. The encoded protein is CASRSRQANTGELFF.

Many counts were recorded for this clonotype. The rearrangement uses TRBV12-3 or TRBV12-4 and TRBJ2-5; D unclear. Trimming removed 3 bases at V and 5 bases at J, with 7 bases between. The CDR3 spans 12 residues. CDR3 DNA: TGTGCCAGCAGTTTGGTGGCGGAGACCCAGTACTTC. This translates into CASSLVAETQYF.

The chain combines TRBV11-2 with TRBJ1-4; no clear D. Trimming left V 5 bases short and J 2 bases short, with 12 bases between. The CDR3 has 15 residues. Per germline, CDR1 SGHAT and CDR2 FQNNGV. The CDR3 region is CASSPFRATNEKLFF. CDR3 DNA: TGTGCCAGCAGCCCCTTTAGGGCCACTAATGAAAAACTGTTTTTT. Full variable domain (remainder filled in from reference TRBV11-2 and TRBJ1-4): EAGVAQSPRYKIIEKRQSVAFWCNPISGHATLYWYQQILGQGPKLLIQFQNNGVVDDSQLPKDRFSAERLKGVDSTLKIQPAKLEDSAVYLCASSPFRATNEKLFFGSGTQLSVL.

This clonotype has a handful of counts. V and J are TRBV20-1 and TRBJ2-1; D may be TRBD1 (6 bases). The germline gives CDR1 DFQATT, CDR2 SNEGSKA (reference sequence). Trimming left V 0 bases short and J 15 bases short, with 15 bases between. The length of the CDR3 is 12 residues. CDR3 residues: CSARDHVQGTFF. For the CDR3, the DNA is TGCAGTGCTAGAGACCATGTACAGGGTACGTTCTTC.

The chain has TRBV20-1 and TRBJ2-3; the match to TRBD1 covers 9 bases. The CDR3 is 15 amino acids. Germline loops: CDR1 DFQATT, CDR2 SNEGSKA (reference sequence). The trim removed 0 bases at V and 5 bases at J, leaving 6 bases unmatched. CDR3 region: CSARDLQGARDTQYF. CDR3 in DNA: TGCAGTGCTAGAGACTTACAGGGGGCGAGAGATACGCAGTATTTT.

The V and J genes are TRBV7-9 and TRBJ2-1, with D maybe TRBD2 (6 bases). Germline assignment: CDR1 SEHNR and CDR2 FQNEAQ (reference sequence). V was pared by 4 bases and J by 7 bases, with 8 bases between. The CDR3 runs to 12 residues. This chain's CDR3 is CASSSAGNEQFF. The CDR3, as DNA: TGTGCCAGCAGCTCGGCGGGAAATGAGCAGTTCTTC.

This chain connects TRBV29-1 to TRBJ1-2, with 9 bases identical to TRBD1. The CDR3 sequence is 15 residues long. J lost 3 bases, V lost 0 bases, and 5 bases had no gene match. Germline V gives CDR1 SQVTM, CDR2 ANQGSEA. CDR3 DNA sequence: TGCAGCGTTGAAGACCGGGACAGGGCTTACTATGGCTACACCTTC. It yields the protein CSVEDRDRAYYGYTF.

In its sample, this clonotype was seen a few times. The rearrangement links TRBV20-1 to TRBJ2-3; the match to TRBD2 covers 8 bases. Germline loops: CDR1 DFQATT, CDR2 SNEGSKA (reference sequence). This CDR3 has 18 amino acids. The V segment lost 2 bases and the J segment 0 bases; nucleotides outside the gene matches: 13. The CDR3 DNA reads TGCAGTGCTAGATTACCCCAAGGGCGGGGGGCTAGCACAGATACGCAGTATTTT. It encodes CSARLPQGRGASTDTQYF.

This clonotype was found a few times. The chain links TRBV12-3 or TRBV12-4 to TRBJ1-2; D call uncertain. V was shortened by 5 bases and J by 0 bases, with 10 bases between the two germline ends. The CDR3 runs to 14 residues. For the CDR3, the DNA is TGTGCCAGCAGTGGCCGCCTATCTAACTATGGCTACACCTTC. This sequence encodes CASSGRLSNYGYTF.

In this sample, this clonotype turned up a few times. The CDR3 nucleotides are TGTGCCAGCAGCGGGGACAGGGTCGCGTCCGGGGCGGGAGATACGCAGTATTTT. The encoded protein is CASSGDRVASGAGDTQYF. The rearrangement uses TRBV11-2 and TRBJ2-3, with 9 bases aligning to TRBD1. The CDR3 sequence is 18 residues long. CDR1 and CDR2 (germline): SGHAT, FQNNGV. The J segment lost 5 bases and the V segment lost 5 bases, leaving 17 bases of the junction unmatched.

The chain combines TRBV11-3 with TRBJ2-1; TRBD2 matches 8 bases. V trimming: 5 bases; J trimming: 0 bases; junction bases outside the gene matches: 3. The CDR3 is 15 amino acids. Germline values: CDR1 SGHNT, CDR2 YENEEA. In DNA, the CDR3 is TGTGCCAGCAGCCCTACTAGCGGCTCCTACAATGAGCAGTTCTTC. It translates to CASSPTSGSYNEQFF.

V and J are TRBV7-9 and TRBJ1-2, with 8 bases that match TRBD1. J lost 4 bases, V lost 5 bases, and 6 bases had no gene match. The CDR3 extends over 14 amino acids. Germline-derived CDR1 and CDR2 are SEHNR and FQNEAQ (reference sequence). CDR3 protein: CASSPIGTGYGYTF. For the CDR3, the DNA is TGTGCCAGCAGCCCAATCGGGACAGGCTATGGCTACACCTTC.

The chain is built from TRBV6-5 and TRBJ2-2; 9 nucleotides align to TRBD1. CDR1 MNHEY and CDR2 SVGAGI come from the germline V gene. Trimming removed 8 bases from V and 4 bases from J; junction bases left unmatched: 8. This CDR3 is built from 15 residues. The CDR3 nucleotides read TGTGCCAGCCATAGGACAGGGGACGGCACCGGGGAGCTGTTTTTT. The encoded protein is CASHRTGDGTGELFF.

The rearrangement joins TRBV10-3 to TRBJ1-5, with TRBD1 as a possible D gene (5 bases). The CDR3 has 17 amino acids. The V end was cut by 3 bases, the J end by 0 bases, with 15 bases between. CDR1 is ENHRY, CDR2 SYGVKD, per germline. The CDR3 coding sequence is TGTGCCATCAGTGATTCTAGGCAGGGACTTAGCAATCAGCCCCAGCATTTT. It specifies CAISDSRQGLSNQPQHF.

This clonotype occurred many times. The rearrangement uses TRBV7-2 and TRBJ1-6; D might be TRBD1 (5 bases). From germline, CDR1 is SGHTA and CDR2 FQGNSA. Trimming shortened V by 1 base and J by 10 bases, and 14 bases separated the two germline ends. This CDR3 region has 15 residues. The DNA of the CDR3 is TGTGCCAGCAGCTTAGAGGCAGGGATAATATCACCCCTCCACTTT. As protein: CASSLEAGIISPLHF.

This clonotype was seen only a few times. The rearrangement joins TRBV2 to TRBJ2-4; 7 bases agree with TRBD1. From germline, CDR1 is SNHLY and CDR2 FYNNEI. With 5 bases clipped from V and 1 base from J, the junction kept 2 bases outside the gene matches. The CDR3 totals 14 residues. The CDR3 region is CASSTTGAKNIQYF. As DNA, the CDR3 is TGTGCCAGCAGTACGACAGGGGCCAAAAACATTCAGTACTTC.

The chain has TRBV7-9 and TRBJ1-1; weak D call: TRBD1 (6 bases). The ends were cut back, 11 bases at V and 1 base at J, with 20 bases in the middle. The germline V gene encodes CDR1 SEHNR and CDR2 FQNEAQ (reference sequence). The CDR3 is made up of 15 amino acids. The CDR3 nucleotides are TGTGCCGCTGGATCCTGGGGGCGGCAGAACACTGAAGCTTTCTTT. Translation: CAAGSWGRQNTEAFF.

V gene TRBV5-6 combines with J gene TRBJ2-7; no firm D call. This CDR3 has 12 amino acids. Germline V gene lookup returns CDR1 SGHDT and CDR2 YYEEEE. V lost 3 bases and J 3 bases, leaving 7 bases between the germline ends. Here the CDR3 reads CASSSLNYEQYV. CDR3 in DNA: TGTGCCAGCAGCTCCCTTAACTACGAGCAGTACGTC.